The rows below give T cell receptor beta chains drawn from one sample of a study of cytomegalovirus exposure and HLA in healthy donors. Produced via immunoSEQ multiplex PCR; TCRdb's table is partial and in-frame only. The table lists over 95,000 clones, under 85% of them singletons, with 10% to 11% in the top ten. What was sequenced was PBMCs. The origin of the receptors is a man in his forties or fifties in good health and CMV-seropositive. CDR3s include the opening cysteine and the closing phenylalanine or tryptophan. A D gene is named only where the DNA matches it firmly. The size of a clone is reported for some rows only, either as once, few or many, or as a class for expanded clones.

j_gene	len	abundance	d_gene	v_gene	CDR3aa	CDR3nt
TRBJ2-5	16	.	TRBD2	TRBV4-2	CASSQVASGVQETQYF	TGTGCCAGCAGCCAAGTGGCTAGCGGGGTACAAGAGACCCAGTACTTC
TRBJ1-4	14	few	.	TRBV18	CASSPSRVEEKLFF	TGTGCCAGCTCACCGAGTCGGGTGGAGGAAAAACTGTTTTTT
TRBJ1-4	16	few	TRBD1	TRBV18	CASSRGTGGPNEKLFF	TGTGCCAGCTCACGCGGGACAGGGGGCCCTAATGAAAAACTGTTTTTT
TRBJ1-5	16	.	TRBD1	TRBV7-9	CASSPEGGGGNQPQHF	TGTGCCAGCAGCCCAGAAGGGGGCGGAGGCAATCAGCCCCAGCATTTT
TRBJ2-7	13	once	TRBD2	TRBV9	CASIQTSDCEQYF	TGTGCCAGCATCCAGACTAGCGACTGCGAGCAGTACTTC
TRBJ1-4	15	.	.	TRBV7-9	CASSLGSPADEKLFF	TGTGCCAGCAGCTTAGGTTCGCCTGCGGATGAAAAACTGTTTTTT
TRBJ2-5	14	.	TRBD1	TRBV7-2	CASSRGGSQETQYF	TGTGCCAGCAGTAGAGGGGGCTCCCAAGAGACCCAGTACTTC
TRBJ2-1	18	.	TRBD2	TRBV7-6	CASSQAGGLAGPWVEQFF	TGTGCCAGCAGTCAAGCGGGGGGACTAGCGGGGCCCTGGGTTGAGCAGTTCTTC
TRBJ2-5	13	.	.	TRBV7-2	CASRRTVGETQYF	TGTGCCAGCAGACGGACAGTTGGCGAGACCCAGTACTTC
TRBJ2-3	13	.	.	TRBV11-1	CASSEFRGDTQYF	TGTGCCAGCAGCGAATTCCGGGGGGATACGCAGTATTTT
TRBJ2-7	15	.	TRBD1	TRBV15	CATSIPSGTGVEQYF	TGTGCCACCAGCATCCCCTCCGGGACAGGTGTCGAGCAGTACTTC
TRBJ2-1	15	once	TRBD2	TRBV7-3	CASSATLTSVNEQFF	TGTGCCAGCAGCGCTACCTTGACTAGCGTCAATGAGCAGTTCTTC
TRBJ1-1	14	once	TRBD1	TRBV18	CASSLVTGTAEAFF	TGTGCCAGCTCACTAGTCACCGGGACAGCAGAAGCTTTCTTT
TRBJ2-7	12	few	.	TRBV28	CASSLQGYEQYF	TGTGCCAGCAGTTTACAGGGCTACGAGCAGTACTTC
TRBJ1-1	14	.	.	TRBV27	CASSLRGTNTEAFF	TGTGCCAGCAGTTTACGGGGGACTAACACTGAAGCTTTCTTT
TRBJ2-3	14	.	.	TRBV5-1	CASSLRQGGDTQYF	TGCGCCAGCAGCTTGAGACAGGGAGGAGATACGCAGTATTTT
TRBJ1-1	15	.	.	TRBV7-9	CASSHRAGGDTEAFF	TGTGCCAGCAGCCACAGGGCGGGTGGGGACACTGAAGCTTTCTTT
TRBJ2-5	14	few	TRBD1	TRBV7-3	CASSAGTGAETQYF	TGTGCCAGCAGCGCCGGGACAGGGGCCGAGACCCAGTACTTC
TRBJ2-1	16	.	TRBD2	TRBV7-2	CASSRQGTSGYNEQFF	TGTGCCAGCAGCCGCCAGGGGACTAGCGGGTACAATGAGCAGTTCTTC
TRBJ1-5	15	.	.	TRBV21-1	CASSKDWTVEQPQHF	TGTGCCAGCAGCAAAGACTGGACTGTGGAACAGCCCCAGCATTTT
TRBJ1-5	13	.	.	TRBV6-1	CASSSVRNQPQHF	TGTGCCAGCAGTTCCGTTCGCAATCAGCCCCAGCATTTT